The 32 T cell receptor beta chains below were found in one sample sequenced in a study of cytomegalovirus exposure and HLA in healthy donors. TCRdb keeps only in-frame clones here, not all; method: immunoSEQ multiplex PCR. The table shows more than 110,000 clones, with roughly 90% occurring only once. Input material: PBMCs. These receptor sequences come from a man aged 18 to 35 in good health and CMV-seronegative.

The CDR3 sequence is CASSSQGDTEAFF. The DNA of the CDR3 is TGTGCCAGCAGCTCCCAGGGGGACACTGAAGCTTTCTTT. The V gene is TRBV7-6, the J gene TRBJ1-1; 7 bases are a match to TRBD1. The junction had 2 bases not matched to a gene; V was cut back by 4 bases and J by 3 bases. From germline, CDR1 is SGHVS and CDR2 FNYEAQ. CDR3 length: 13 amino acids.

V usage is TRBV7-9 and J usage is TRBJ2-5; tentatively, D is TRBD2 (6 bases). Germline CDR1 is SEHNR and CDR2 is FQNEAQ (reference sequence). Trimming pared 4 bases from V and 5 bases from J, leaving 14 bases between. The CDR3 contains 14 residues. The chain's CDR3 is CASSSDLARETQYF. The DNA for the CDR3 is TGTGCCAGCAGCTCGGACCTAGCGCGGGAGACCCAGTACTTC.

This rearrangement joins TRBV27 to TRBJ1-1, with D possibly matching TRBD1 (6 bases). Trimming took off 5 bases at V and 2 bases at J, with 15 bases between the two ends. The CDR3 is 15 residues long. Germline CDR1 reads MNHEY; CDR2 reads SMNVEV (reference sequence). The chain's CDR3 is CASSSEGEVNTEAFF. As DNA, the CDR3 is TGTGCCAGCAGTAGTGAGGGGGAAGTTAACACTGAAGCTTTCTTT.

This chain uses TRBV6-1 with TRBJ2-7; D gene ambiguous. V shed 11 bases and J shed 2 bases, with 4 bases lying between them. In germline, CDR1 is MNHNS, CDR2 SASEGT. The CDR3 runs to 9 residues. CDR3 nucleotides: TGTGCCGGGCCCTACGAGCAGTACTTC. Residues: CAGPYEQYF.

The chain is built from TRBV19 and TRBJ1-2, with D uncertain. Germline values: CDR1 LNHDA, CDR2 SQIVND (reference sequence). V was cut by 8 bases and J by 0 bases, with 7 bases left in between. The CDR3 runs to 12 residues. In nucleotides, the CDR3 is TGTGCCAGTGCGGAGGCTAACTATGGCTACACCTTC. This encodes CASAEANYGYTF.

This chain joins TRBV6-6 and TRBJ2-7; D gene ambiguous. Germline V gene lookup returns CDR1 MNHNY and CDR2 SVGAGI (reference sequence). V shed 0 bases and J shed 0 bases, with 9 bases lying between them. The CDR3 covers 15 residues. The CDR3 reads CASSYSPQVSYEQYF. The CDR3 DNA sequence: TGTGCCAGCAGTTACTCCCCCCAGGTCTCCTACGAGCAGTACTTC.

The genes are TRBV10-1 and TRBJ2-2; a weak D match, TRBD1 (6 bases). Germline-derived CDR1 and CDR2 are WNHNN and SYGVQD (reference sequence). The CDR3 covers 15 residues. V shed 11 bases and J shed 2 bases, with 18 bases lying between them. The CDR3 DNA is TGCGCCTGCTCCCTTCCGGGACACAACACCGGGGAGCTGTTTTTT. It encodes CACSLPGHNTGELFF.

The chain has TRBV6-5 and TRBJ2-2, with TRBD1 identical over 10 bases. The trim removed 2 bases at V and 7 bases at J, leaving 7 bases unmatched. The CDR3 totals 16 residues. CDR1 and CDR2 from the germline V gene are MNHEY and SVGAGI. In DNA, the CDR3 is TGTGCCAGCAGTTACGGGACAGGGGCCGGAGGCGGGGAGCTGTTTTTT. Protein: CASSYGTGAGGGELFF.

DNA of the CDR3: TGTGCCAGCAGCCCGACAGGAACGATCACAGATACGCAGTATTTT. Encoded protein: CASSPTGTITDTQYF. The rearrangement joins TRBV9 to TRBJ2-3; D is perhaps TRBD1 (6 bases). Germline CDR1 SGDLS, CDR2 YYNGEE. This CDR3 spans 15 amino acids. The germline V and J ends were trimmed by 4 bases and 2 bases, with 14 bases remaining between them. Drawing the rest from reference TRBV9 and TRBJ2-3, the complete variable domain is DSGVTQTPKHLITATGQRVTLRCSPRSGDLSVYWYQQSLDQGLQFLIQYYNGEERAKGNILERFSAQQFPDLHSELNLSSLELGDSALYFCASSPTGTITDTQYFGPGTRLTVL.

This chain uses TRBV7-9 with TRBJ2-7; no reliable D call. The CDR3 extends over 12 amino acids. V lost 3 bases to trimming and J lost 0 bases, with 3 bases between them. Germline CDR1 reads SEHNR; CDR2 reads FQNEAQ (reference sequence). The CDR3 DNA reads TGTGCCAGCAGCTTCAGCTCCTACGAGCAGTACTTC. It yields the protein CASSFSSYEQYF.

Here the CDR3 DNA reads TGTGCCAGCAGCTTGATTAGCGGACAAAATGAGCAGTTCTTC. Protein: CASSLISGQNEQFF. The chain recombines TRBV5-4 with TRBJ2-1; a weak D match, TRBD2 (6 bases). V was shortened by 1 base and J by 7 bases, with 12 bases between the two germline ends. CDR3 length equals 14 residues. The germline V gene encodes CDR1 SGHNT and CDR2 YYREEE (reference sequence).

This chain uses TRBV29-1 with TRBJ2-7; the D gene is possibly TRBD2 (6 bases). Germline CDR1 reads SQVTM; CDR2 reads ANQGSEA. This CDR3 comprises 14 residues. Trimming shortened V by 4 bases and J by 1 base, and 14 bases separated the two germline ends. The CDR3: CSVGNWRESYEQYF. The DNA of the CDR3 is TGCAGCGTTGGTAATTGGAGGGAGTCCTACGAGCAGTACTTC.

The chain joins TRBV18 to TRBJ2-5, with TRBD1 as a possible D gene (5 bases). Trimming cost V 3 bases and J 0 bases, with 11 bases left between them. The V gene's germline CDR1 is KGHSH and CDR2 LQKENI. The CDR3 contains 15 residues. The CDR3 here is CASSPQGLYQETQYF. As DNA, the CDR3 is TGTGCCAGCTCACCCCAGGGATTATACCAAGAGACCCAGTACTTC.

This clone was counted between two and nine times. The genes are TRBV15 and TRBJ2-2; TRBD1 matches at 7 bases. This CDR3 is built from 15 residues. Germline V gene data show CDR1 as LNHNV and CDR2 as YYDKDF (reference sequence). V shed 1 base, J shed 1 base, and the junction held 0 bases outside the gene matches. DNA of the CDR3: TGTGCCACCAGCAGAGGGGACAGGAACACCGGGGAGCTGTTTTTT. It yields the protein CATSRGDRNTGELFF.

This rearrangement joins TRBV5-4 to TRBJ2-4; possibly TRBD1 for D (6 bases). The ends were cut back, 1 base at V and 5 bases at J, with 10 bases in the middle. The CDR3 is 14 amino acids. Per the germline V gene, CDR1 is SGHNT and CDR2 is YYREEE (reference sequence). The CDR3 sequence is CASSLFEGENIQYF. CDR3 coding DNA: TGTGCCAGCAGCTTGTTTGAGGGGGAAAACATTCAGTACTTC.

The V gene is TRBV6-1, the J gene TRBJ2-7; possibly TRBD2 for D (6 bases). The CDR3 sequence is 14 residues long. The V end lost 7 bases, the J end lost 0 bases, and 13 bases lay between the germline ends. CDR1 MNHNS and CDR2 SASEGT come from the germline V gene. CDR3 in amino acids: CASKRSGDSYEQYF. The CDR3, as DNA: TGTGCCAGCAAGCGGTCGGGGGACTCCTACGAGCAGTACTTC.

The gene calls are TRBV7-9 and TRBJ2-7, with TRBD1 identical over 8 bases. Looked up from germline, CDR1 is SEHNR and CDR2 is FQNEAQ (reference sequence). This CDR3 has 15 residues. J gave up 2 bases and V 5 bases, and 8 bases lay outside the gene matches. CDR3 sequence reads: CASSPRTGLTYEQYF. The CDR3 nucleotides are TGTGCCAGCAGCCCGCGGACAGGGCTAACCTACGAGCAGTACTTC.

The rearrangement joins TRBV6-5 to TRBJ1-2; D remains ambiguous. The CDR3 runs 14 residues. Trimming took 4 bases from V and 9 from J, leaving 18 bases between them. CDR1 and CDR2 from the germline V gene are MNHEY and SVGAGI. CDR3 in amino acids: CASSSPRDFLRYTF. The CDR3 DNA reads as TGTGCCAGCAGTTCCCCACGAGACTTTCTACGCTACACCTTC.

This clone was seen just once. Here the CDR3 reads CASSLPSGESEQFF. In nucleotides, the CDR3 is TGCGCCAGCAGCTTGCCGAGTGGGGAGTCCGAGCAGTTCTTC. This chain uses TRBV5-1 with TRBJ2-1; possibly TRBD2 for D (5 bases). There are 14 residues in the CDR3. V was trimmed by 1 base and J by 10 bases, leaving 15 bases between them. Germline assignment: CDR1 SGHRS and CDR2 YFSETQ.

Only one count was recorded for this clone. The V and J genes are TRBV7-9 and TRBJ2-1; TRBD2 agrees at 8 bases. Germline CDR1 is SEHNR and CDR2 is FQNEAQ (reference sequence). This CDR3 has 15 amino acids. V shed 4 bases, J shed 4 bases, and the junction held 6 bases outside the gene matches. CDR3 region: CASSYTSGSYNEQFF. CDR3 DNA sequence: TGTGCCAGCAGCTACACTAGCGGATCGTACAATGAGCAGTTCTTC.

This clone has only a few counts. This rearrangement joins TRBV11-2 to TRBJ2-3, with TRBD1 matching over 10 bases. Germline CDR1 is SGHAT and CDR2 is FQNNGV. There are 17 residues in the CDR3. The V and J ends lost 2 bases and 5 bases, in that order; junction bases with no gene match: 10. The CDR3 sequence is CASSLLAGTGVRDTQYF. CDR3 in DNA: TGTGCCAGCAGCTTACTAGCCGGGACAGGGGTCAGAGATACGCAGTATTTT.

The chain is built from TRBV5-1 and TRBJ2-7; 7 bases are a match to TRBD1. Germline V CDR1 and CDR2: SGHRS, YFSETQ. The CDR3 has 14 amino acids. Trimming at V came to 0 bases and at J to 2 bases, leaving 2 bases not matched to a gene. CDR3 nucleotides: TGCGCCAGCAGCTTGGTCGGGACAGCCTACGAGCAGTACTTC. Amino acids: CASSLVGTAYEQYF.

This chain uses TRBV19 with TRBJ2-5, with 7 bases lining up with TRBD1. V dropped 6 bases and J dropped 4; count of bases not matched to a gene: 5. CDR3 size: 13 residues. The V gene's germline CDR1 is LNHDA and CDR2 SQIVND (reference sequence). DNA for the CDR3: TGTGCCAGTAGCGACAGGGTCGGAGAGACCCAGTACTTC. Residues: CASSDRVGETQYF.

J is TRBJ1-4 and V is TRBV2, with D possibly being TRBD1 (6 bases). The CDR3 consists of 17 residues. Germline V lookup: CDR1 SNHLY, CDR2 FYNNEI. Trimming pared 2 bases from V and 1 base from J, leaving 14 bases between. The CDR3 reads CASSEQGRTLTNEKLFF. Here the CDR3 DNA reads TGTGCCAGCAGTGAACAGGGGCGGACTTTAACTAATGAAAAACTGTTTTTT.

The V and J genes are TRBV5-4 and TRBJ1-1; 7 bases fit TRBD1. Germline CDR1 reads SGHNT; CDR2 reads YYREEE (reference sequence). With 0 bases clipped from V and 1 base from J, the junction kept 9 bases outside the gene matches. This CDR3 has 17 amino acids. CDR3 nucleotides: TGTGCCAGCAGCTTGGGACAGGGTAGGGGCCGGAACACTGAAGCTTTCTTT. Protein: CASSLGQGRGRNTEAFF.

The V call is TRBV2, the J call TRBJ1-2; TRBD1 is a possible D gene (6 bases). V lost 7 bases to trimming and J lost 6 bases, with 12 bases between them. The germline V gene encodes CDR1 SNHLY and CDR2 FYNNEI. This CDR3 has 12 residues. Written as DNA, the CDR3 is TGTGCCAGCATTGGGGGCAGTCATGGCTACACCTTC. Amino acids: CASIGGSHGYTF.

The V gene is TRBV6-1, the J gene TRBJ1-3, with unresolved D. This CDR3 comprises 16 residues. V was pared by 1 base and J by 11 bases, with 21 bases between. Germline CDR1 MNHNS, CDR2 SASEGT. In DNA form, the CDR3 reads TGTGCCAGCAGTGAAGGCTGGGAGCGGGAAACACCCTCCATATATTTT. It yields the protein CASSEGWERETPSIYF.

The chain employs TRBV7-9 and TRBJ2-1; TRBD2 matches at 10 bases. V gave up 4 bases and J gave up 10 bases; unmatched junction bases: 13. The CDR3 is 16 residues long. From germline, CDR1 is SEHNR and CDR2 FQNEAQ (reference sequence). In nucleotides, the CDR3 is TGTGCCAGCAGCTGGTCTCTAGCGGGGGACTTTTCGGAGCAGTTCTTC. This translates into CASSWSLAGDFSEQFF.

The chain links TRBV27 to TRBJ2-2, with D unresolved. V was trimmed by 3 bases and J by 1 base, leaving 6 bases between them. The germline CDR1 and CDR2 sequences are MNHEY and SMNVEV (reference sequence). CDR3 size: 14 residues. CDR3 protein: CASSFWRNTGELFF. The CDR3 DNA reads as TGTGCCAGCAGTTTTTGGAGGAACACCGGGGAGCTGTTTTTT.

The V and J genes are TRBV18 and TRBJ2-3; D ambiguous. The V gene's germline CDR1 is KGHSH and CDR2 LQKENI. The V and J ends lost 3 bases and 0 bases respectively, with 4 bases between them. There are 13 residues in the CDR3. In nucleotides, the CDR3 is TGTGCCAGCTCACCCGGGAGCACAGATACGCAGTATTTT. Residues: CASSPGSTDTQYF.

This clone was counted a few times. This rearrangement joins TRBV4-2 to TRBJ2-7; 11 bases align to TRBD2. Trimming took 1 base from V and 5 from J; bases not matched to a gene: 7. CDR3 size: 16 residues. The germline V gene has CDR1 LGHNA and CDR2 YNFKEQ. The CDR3 region is CASSQVVSGGVDEQYF. CDR3 nucleotides: TGTGCCAGCAGCCAAGTAGTTAGCGGGGGGGTGGACGAGCAGTACTTC.

This sequence joins TRBV19 and TRBJ1-5, with 8 bases fitting TRBD1. Trimming at V came to 9 bases and at J to 2 bases, leaving 12 bases not matched to a gene. This CDR3 contains 16 residues. The germline V gene has CDR1 LNHDA and CDR2 SQIVND (reference sequence). DNA of the CDR3: TGTGCCAGCCAGGGGGCGATTGGTCCGGGCAATCAGCCCCAGCATTTT. Translation gives CASQGAIGPGNQPQHF.